Each of the 21 T cell receptor beta chains below was sequenced from the same sample in a study of T cells in localized non-small cell lung cancer. Repertoires were generated with immunoSEQ multiplex PCR, while TCRdb's copy carries only in-frame clones and drops some. The sample holds more than 2,000 clones, around 30% seen once. This specimen was normal lung tissue next to the tumor, taken before any cancer treatment. The receptors were gathered from a female donor older than 55 with stage I squamous cell lung carcinoma.

The chain couples TRBV28 to TRBJ1-6; D unclear. The CDR3 contains 15 residues. CDR1 MDHEN and CDR2 SYDVKM come from the germline V gene. Trimming left V 0 bases short and J 10 bases short, with 13 bases between. This chain's CDR3 is CASSLWLTTGSPLHF. The CDR3 DNA follows: TGTGCCAGCAGTTTATGGCTTACCACCGGGTCACCCCTCCACTTT.

This clone is categorized as hyperexpanded. V and J are TRBV6-8 and TRBJ1-5, with 7 bases matching TRBD1. CDR3 length equals 14 residues. The V segment lost 4 bases and the J segment 6 bases; nucleotides outside the gene matches: 6. Per germline, CDR1 MNHGY and CDR2 SAAAGT. CDR3 DNA: TGTGCCAGCAGTTTGGCGCAGGGGGGTCAGCCCCAGCATTTT. Protein product: CASSLAQGGQPQHF.

The chain has TRBV9 and TRBJ1-4; no clear D. The CDR3 runs to 17 residues. Trimming took 4 bases from V and 2 from J, leaving 18 bases between them. Germline CDR1 SGDLS, CDR2 YYNGEE. CDR3 residues: CASSPRRLQGTNEKLFF. The CDR3 coding sequence is TGTGCCAGCAGCCCGCGGCGACTCCAAGGCACTAATGAAAAACTGTTTTTT.

The sample holds one count of this clone. The chain has TRBV18 and TRBJ2-5; 12 positions match TRBD1. This CDR3 has 15 amino acids. V lost 3 bases and J lost 5; bases outside the gene matches: 4. CDR1 is KGHSH and CDR2 is LQKENI in the germline V gene. CDR3 residues: CASSPGTGGRETQYF. CDR3 bases: TGTGCCAGCTCACCCGGGACAGGGGGCCGGGAGACCCAGTACTTC.

By share, this clone counts as medium-sized. J is TRBJ1-2 and V is TRBV11-3, with TRBD1 matching 10 bases. The CDR3 has 15 amino acids. V lost 6 bases to trimming and J lost 7 bases; unmatched junction nucleotides: 11. In germline, CDR1 is SGHNT, CDR2 YENEEA. The DNA for the CDR3 is TGTGCCAGCAGGCCTGTGACAGGGGGCGCGGGTGGCTACACCTTC. It specifies CASRPVTGGAGGYTF.

This clone showed up just a few times. V gene TRBV6-8 combines with J gene TRBJ2-2, with TRBD2 matching 10 bases. Germline values: CDR1 MNHGY, CDR2 SAAAGT. This CDR3 contains 15 residues. V lost 5 bases and J lost 4; bases outside the gene matches: 4. The DNA for the CDR3 is TGTGCCAGCAGTGCCCTAGCGGGAGCCACCGGGGAGCTGTTTTTT. The encoded protein is CASSALAGATGELFF.

This clone was observed a handful of times. The V call is TRBV4-1, the J call TRBJ2-1, with D uncertain. The CDR3 is made up of 13 amino acids. The V end was cut by 3 bases, the J end by 5 bases, with 8 bases between. Germline-derived CDR1 and CDR2 are MGHRA and YSYEKL. The CDR3 loop reads CASSHGLNNEQFF. CDR3 DNA sequence: TGCGCCAGCAGCCATGGGTTGAACAATGAGCAGTTCTTC.

The genes are TRBV12-5 and TRBJ1-1; TRBD1 might be the D (5 bases). Deletions cut 2 bases from V and 3 bases from J, with 16 bases between. Germline V gene lookup returns CDR1 LGHNT and CDR2 FRNRAP. This CDR3 is 16 amino acids long. CDR3 DNA: TGTGCTAGTGGTTTGTACCAGGACATTCAGGACACTGAAGCTTTCTTT. Protein: CASGLYQDIQDTEAFF.

V gene TRBV10-2 combines with J gene TRBJ2-2; 13 nucleotides align to TRBD2. J was trimmed by 6 bases and V by 8 bases; bases with no gene match: 6. From germline, CDR1 is WSHSY and CDR2 SAAADI. The CDR3 length is 15 residues. The CDR3 bases are TGCGCCAGCCAAACTAGCGGGGGGGCGGCCGGGGAGCTGTTTTTT. This sequence encodes CASQTSGGAAGELFF.

This chain connects TRBV6-8 to TRBJ2-5, with D perhaps matching TRBD2 (7 bases). V lost 6 bases, J lost 4 bases, and 18 bases lay in between. CDR1 MNHGY and CDR2 SAAAGT come from the germline V gene. The CDR3 totals 15 residues. The CDR3 protein is CASRQDGGRAETQYF. CDR3 sequence (DNA): TGTGCCAGCAGACAAGACGGGGGGCGCGCAGAGACCCAGTACTTC.

This chain links TRBV15 with TRBJ2-5; D tentatively reads TRBD1 or TRBD2 (5 bases each). Per the germline V gene, CDR1 is LNHNV and CDR2 is YYDKDF (reference sequence). Trimming took 3 bases from V and 1 from J, leaving 9 bases between them. The CDR3 spans 14 residues. The CDR3: CATSRGLAQETQYF. CDR3 in DNA: TGTGCCACCAGCAGGGGGCTAGCCCAAGAGACCCAGTACTTC.

Judged by abundance, this clone is large. The rearrangement uses TRBV11-3 and TRBJ1-1, with D perhaps matching TRBD1 (5 bases). V was trimmed by 3 bases and J by 3 bases, leaving 14 bases between them. Per germline, CDR1 SGHNT and CDR2 YENEEA. This CDR3 region has 15 residues. The CDR3 protein is CASSLVSPGYTEAFF. The DNA of the CDR3 is TGTGCCAGCAGCTTGGTGAGCCCAGGGTACACTGAAGCTTTCTTT.

This clone was counted between two and nine times. The chain combines TRBV28 with TRBJ1-2; D perhaps matches TRBD1 (5 bases). Germline V lookup: CDR1 MDHEN, CDR2 SYDVKM. Deletions cut 6 bases from V and 3 bases from J, with 17 bases between. The CDR3 sequence is 15 residues long. The DNA of the CDR3 is TGTGCCAGCAGAACGGGGGTAGGGGCCTACTATGGCTACACCTTC. This gives the protein CASRTGVGAYYGYTF.

This clone turned up a few times. J is TRBJ2-1 and V is TRBV6-7; D might be TRBD1 (5 bases). TRBV6-7 is placed among ORFs of uncertain function. The CDR3 is 11 amino acids. Trimming stripped 6 bases from V and 9 bases from J, with 9 bases between. This CDR3 is CASSSGFEQFF. The CDR3 coding sequence is TGTGCCAGCAGCTCAGGGTTTGAGCAGTTCTTC.

The table lists this clone with a few counts. This sequence joins TRBV6-8 and TRBJ1-3; 7 bases line up with TRBD1. The CDR3 contains 13 residues. Germline trimming cut 6 bases from V and 3 bases from J; bases unmatched to any gene: 2. From germline, CDR1 is MNHGY and CDR2 SAAAGT. CDR3 sequence reads: CASSGQVGNTIYF. DNA for the CDR3: TGTGCCAGCAGCGGACAGGTTGGAAACACCATATATTTT.

This clone was counted only a few times. DNA for the CDR3: TGTGCCAGCAGCTTGGCCCGGACTAGCGGGAGCGACAATGAGCAGTTCTTC. This codes for CASSLARTSGSDNEQFF. The chain has TRBV11-3 and TRBJ2-1, with 13 bases lining up with TRBD2. CDR1 and CDR2 (germline): SGHNT, YENEEA. CDR3 length: 17 residues. V shed 3 bases and J 5 bases; nucleotides not matched to a gene: 7.

This clone rates as medium-sized. J is TRBJ2-5 and V is TRBV11-3, with 8 bases identical to TRBD2. The V segment lost 4 bases and the J segment 5 bases; nucleotides outside the gene matches: 6. Germline loops: CDR1 SGHNT, CDR2 YENEEA. The CDR3 runs 14 residues. The CDR3 loop is CASSWGGGGETQYF. CDR3 bases: TGTGCCAGCAGCTGGGGCGGCGGGGGGGAGACCCAGTACTTC.

This clone was seen a few times. This chain uses TRBV9 with TRBJ2-5; D tentatively reads TRBD1 or TRBD2 (6 bases each). Deletions cut 3 bases from V and 5 bases from J, with 17 bases between. This CDR3 contains 15 residues. The germline CDR1 and CDR2 sequences are SGDLS and YYNGEE. CDR3 nucleotide sequence: TGTGCCAGCAGCGCCGGGGTGGGGGGCGCGGAGACCCAGTACTTC. It yields the protein CASSAGVGGAETQYF. The whole variable domain, remainder taken from reference TRBV9 and TRBJ2-5, is DSGVTQTPKHLITATGQRVTLRCSPRSGDLSVYWYQQSLDQGLQFLIQYYNGEERAKGNILERFSAQQFPDLHSELNLSSLELGDSALYFCASSAGVGGAETQYFGPGTRLLVL.

Only a few counts were recorded for this clone. The genes are TRBV11-3 and TRBJ2-2; a weak D match, TRBD1 (5 bases). The CDR3 has 14 residues. Per germline, CDR1 SGHNT and CDR2 YENEEA. V was pared by 6 bases and J by 1 base, with 9 bases between. CDR3 sequence (DNA): TGTGCCAGCAGGCCTCAGGGGAACACCGGGGAGCTGTTTTTT. The encoded protein is CASRPQGNTGELFF.

This clone was seen more than once but under ten times. The chain is built from TRBV14 and TRBJ2-4, with D perhaps matching TRBD1 or TRBD2 (6 bases each). This CDR3 spans 14 amino acids. Trimming took 1 base from V and 6 from J, leaving 10 bases between them. Looked up from germline, CDR1 is SGHDN and CDR2 is FVKESK. The CDR3 region has the DNA TGTGCCAGCAGCCAAGTTGGAGGGGGAAACATTCAGTACTTC. It codes for CASSQVGGGNIQYF.

The chain couples TRBV29-1 to TRBJ2-7, with TRBD2 matching over 11 bases. With V trimmed by 7 bases and J by 0 bases, 8 bases remained unmatched. The germline CDR1 and CDR2 sequences are SQVTM and ANQGSEA. The length of the CDR3 is 15 residues. The CDR3 region is CSAPLAGVFSYEQYV. The CDR3 coding sequence is TGCAGCGCGCCACTAGCGGGGGTTTTCTCCTACGAGCAGTACGTC.